Sequencing of this TCR beta chain was carried out in a study of blood T cell repertoires in COVID-19 (dated by TCRdb to about 2020). As for the study more broadly: Samples covering the acute and convalescent phases of COVID-19 were provided by collaborators in the United States, Italy and Spain. Deeply sampled blood TCRbeta repertoires from subjects exposed to, actively infected with, or recovered from COVID-19 were included in the dataset. The samples were drawn from the first 160 participants of the ongoing ImmuneRACE study and from some 1,300 subjects provided by 6 global collaborators. The repertoires were released in a freely available public database intended as a resource for research on the immune response to SARS-CoV-2. Where HLA class I and class II types were available, the types were taken from metadata supplied by the sample provider, not from assay-based typing. The material from the prospective study consisted of cDNA or gDNA derived from T cells, B-cell-depleted T cells, or PBMCs. Sample metadata almost always included a de-identified subject ID, COVID-19 status, age in years and sex. General findings and caveats noted by the study authors: The amount of clinical and demographic metadata varied by source and participant and was provided uncurated.

Enrolling through a virtual design, the prospective study's participants ranged in age from roughly 18 to 90 years and lived across approximately 25 United States geographic areas. In the prospective study, participants were assigned to cohorts based on the clinical history participants reported in a screening survey and a study questionnaire. Exposed participants were defined as having been in contact with someone with a PCR-confirmed or clinician-diagnosed COVID-19 case within 2 weeks of study entry. Each participant in the prospective study had whole blood, serum and a nasopharyngeal or oropharyngeal swab collected by mobile phlebotomists. Prospective study participants could optionally give additional blood draws and questionnaires over an approximately 2-month period. Before DNA extraction, prospective study blood samples were shipped either frozen or at room temperature. Reading from cysteine to phenylalanine, the CDR3 counts 16 amino acids. The retained sequence is limited to the CDR3, 48 bases, with the frame set at the first base. From a lookup of the germline V gene, CDR1 and CDR2 are SGDLS and YYNGEE. V and J are trimmed by 4 bases and 7 bases, and the gene matches miss 16 bases of the junction.

TCRbeta CDR3 regions were amplified from genomic DNA by means of the immunoSEQ Assay, a bias-controlled multiplex PCR. The study's processing was this. The number of nucleated cells in each sample was estimated by amplification of reference gene primers within the assay. Sequence reads were collapsed and filtered to measure the absolute abundance of every unique TCRbeta CDR3 rearrangement. For each sample, productive Simpson clonality was calculated by taking the square root of Simpson's diversity index across productive rearrangements. Sourced from immuneACCESS, this table was stored by TCRdb with only in-frame sequences that have V and J called. A share of the clones is absent; for the studies checked, an unresolved V gene accounts for under half, and the remainder has no known explanation. V, J and clone size are those of that table, while D and trimming were read from the DNA. Within this sample are some 320,000 clones, with 89% of them counted one time only. 2.9% of the sample is taken by the ten largest.

Turning to this clone: The clone's antigen remains unknown. Base-call qualities are not available, and no considerably larger clone is one nucleotide away.

Sequencing used PBMCs or T cells enriched from blood (not recorded which). This chain is built from TRBV9 and TRBJ2-7, with 8 bases aligning to TRBD2. The origin of this receptor is a woman aged 45-59 years who had been exposed to COVID-19. DNA sequence: TGTGCCAGCAGCTCAAGGTATAGCGGGGCGGCCGGGGAGCAGTACTTC. The encoded protein is CASSSRYSGAAGEQYF. Where the CDR3 stops, the reference TRBV9 and TRBJ2-7 genes take over; the full variable domain is DSGVTQTPKHLITATGQRVTLRCSPRSGDLSVYWYQQSLDQGLQFLIQYYNGEERAKGNILERFSAQQFPDLHSELNLSSLELGDSALYFCASSSRYSGAAGEQYFGPGTRLTVT.